These 8 T cell receptor beta chains came from one sample sequenced in a study of tumor-infiltrating lymphocytes in localized non-small cell lung cancer. Generated by immunoSEQ multiplex PCR, the TCRdb table keeps only in-frame clones and is missing some. The table has under 8,500 clones, roughly 71% seen once. The material sequenced was lung tumor tissue. The receptors shown here come from a human donor with non-small cell lung cancer.

This chain joins TRBV30 and TRBJ1-2; D is possibly TRBD1 (5 bases). Germline assignment: CDR1 GTSNPN and CDR2 SVGIG (reference sequence). There are 14 residues in the CDR3. Trimming shortened V by 3 bases and J by 5 bases, and 16 bases separated the two germline ends. In nucleotides, the CDR3 is TGTGCCTGGAGCTTCGGGGCAGGATCATATGGCTACACCTTC. It codes for CAWSFGAGSYGYTF.

The sample holds one count of this clone. J is TRBJ2-3 and V is TRBV7-9; the D gene could be TRBD1 or TRBD2 (5 bases each). This CDR3 has 16 residues. V lost 4 bases, J lost 2 bases, and 16 bases lay in between. The germline CDR1 and CDR2 sequences are SEHNR and FQNEAQ (reference sequence). CDR3 nucleotides: TGTGCCAGCAGCTCCAGGGACGGGCGGACCACAGATACGCAGTATTTT. It is translated as CASSSRDGRTTDTQYF.

The V and J genes are TRBV9 and TRBJ2-4; TRBD1 matches at 10 bases. Germline CDR1 is SGDLS and CDR2 is YYNGEE. This CDR3 is 16 amino acids long. The junction had 8 bases not matched to a gene; V was cut back by 3 bases and J by 5 bases. CDR3 amino acids: CASSGGQGVGENIQYF. The CDR3 DNA sequence: TGTGCCAGCAGCGGCGGACAGGGGGTTGGGGAAAACATTCAGTACTTC.

The chain employs TRBV19 and TRBJ1-3; D not certain. The CDR3 length is 15 residues. From germline, CDR1 is LNHDA and CDR2 SQIVND (reference sequence). Trimming took off 7 bases at V and 0 bases at J, with 13 bases between the two ends. The chain's CDR3 is CASTSLTTSGNTIYF. CDR3 DNA: TGTGCCAGTACCTCCTTGACTACCTCTGGAAACACCATATATTTT.

V and J are TRBV11-2 and TRBJ2-2; the match to TRBD1 covers 8 bases. The CDR3 covers 14 residues. Germline values: CDR1 SGHAT, CDR2 FQNNGV. J gave up 3 bases and V 8 bases, and 5 bases lay outside the gene matches. The CDR3 DNA is TGTGCCAGCGGGAACAGGGGGTACACCGGGGAGCTGTTTTTT. It translates to CASGNRGYTGELFF. Using reference TRBV11-2 and TRBJ2-2 for the parts outside the CDR3, the full variable domain is EAGVAQSPRYKIIEKRQSVAFWCNPISGHATLYWYQQILGQGPKLLIQFQNNGVVDDSQLPKDRFSAERLKGVDSTLKIQPAKLEDSAVYLCASGNRGYTGELFFGEGSRLTVL.

This clone occurred a few times. The chain combines TRBV11-3 with TRBJ1-2, with D unresolved. The CDR3 runs 13 residues. CDR1 and CDR2 from the germline V gene are SGHNT and YENEEA. The V and J ends lost 6 bases and 4 bases respectively, with 12 bases between them. In nucleotides, the CDR3 is TGTGCCAGCAGTTCTCTCAACGGCTATGGCTACACCTTC. This translates into CASSSLNGYGYTF.

V gene TRBV5-1 combines with J gene TRBJ2-7; no clear D. V dropped 0 bases and J dropped 5 bases, with 12 bases sitting between them. The CDR3 consists of 14 residues. The V gene's germline CDR1 is SGHRS and CDR2 YFSETQ. In DNA, the CDR3 is TGCGCCAGCAGCTTGGGACTCACCAGAGACGAGCAGTACTTC. The encoded protein is CASSLGLTRDEQYF.

V usage is TRBV7-3 and J usage is TRBJ1-1; 7 nucleotides line up with TRBD1. V was pared by 5 bases and J by 3 bases, with 6 bases of the junction left unmatched. This CDR3 spans 14 amino acids. Germline loops: CDR1 SGHTA, CDR2 FQGTGA. DNA for the CDR3: TGTGCCAGCAGCCTCAGGGGGAGGGACACTGAAGCTTTCTTT. It yields the protein CASSLRGRDTEAFF.